This T cell receptor beta chain was documented in a study of OX40 agonist ivuxolimab in advanced cancers. About the study: Dose-escalation patients were diagnosed with hepatocellular carcinoma, melanoma, renal cell cancer or head and neck cancer. Males comprised around 78% of the group, whose mean age was around 62 years (range about 23 to 80).

Sequencing was performed with immunoSEQ multiplex PCR; in TCRdb, only in-frame clones are kept and a portion is missing. This repertoire shows about 77,000 clones, roughly 80% found once; its top ten account for roughly 4.6%. Study-level findings and limits: CD4+ and CD8+ blood T cells expanded clonally by week 6 at 0.1 to 3.0 mg/kg.

As concerns this clone: Its antigen is as yet unknown.

Trimming shortened V by 0 bases and J by 1 base, and 6 bases separated the two germline ends. This CDR3 has 14 amino acids. The V gene's germline CDR1 is LGHNA and CDR2 YNFKEQ. This clonotype originated in an adult with an advanced solid tumor such as melanoma, head and neck, liver or kidney cancer. The V call is TRBV4-2, the J call TRBJ1-2; D uncertain. The source was CD4+ or CD8+ T cells sorted from blood, collected in a trial of the OX40 agonist ivuxolimab. The CDR3 region has the DNA TGTGCCAGCAGCCAAGAGGCAGTTAACTATGGCTACACCTTC. Protein product: CASSQEAVNYGYTF.